These 32 T cell receptor beta chains originate from one sample sequenced in a study of cytomegalovirus exposure and HLA in healthy donors. It was with 60 Vbeta and 13 Jbeta primers that the PCR ran. Sequenced by immunoSEQ multiplex PCR; TCRdb stores in-frame clones only, minus some. The sample records around 120,000 clones, 65% to 90% being singletons. Sequencing was carried out using PBMCs. The receptors stem from a young man in good health and CMV-seronegative.

J is TRBJ1-1 and V is TRBV6-1, with D possibly TRBD1 on 5 matching bases. Germline lookup yields CDR1 MNHNS and CDR2 SASEGT. V shed 1 base and J shed 8 bases, with 11 bases lying between them. The CDR3 has 13 residues. The CDR3 is CASSEVFWGEAFF. Written as DNA, the CDR3 is TGTGCCAGCAGTGAAGTGTTTTGGGGCGAAGCTTTCTTT.

The chain combines TRBV6-4 with TRBJ2-2, with 11 nucleotides matching TRBD2. Germline trimming cut 5 bases from V and 5 bases from J; bases unmatched to any gene: 1. Germline V lookup: CDR1 MRHNA, CDR2 SNTAGT. The CDR3 runs to 14 residues. In DNA, the CDR3 is TGTGCCAGCAGTCGACTAGCGGGGACCGGGGAGCTGTTTTTT. The encoded protein is CASSRLAGTGELFF.

The V and J genes are TRBV11-2 and TRBJ1-6, with D perhaps matching TRBD1 (5 bases). V lost 2 bases and J lost 4, with 15 bases in between. The CDR3 consists of 17 residues. Germline V lookup: CDR1 SGHAT, CDR2 FQNNGV. This CDR3 is CASSLKGARRYNSPLHF. The CDR3 DNA reads TGTGCCAGCAGCTTAAAAGGGGCCCGAAGATATAATTCACCCCTCCACTTT.

CDR3 loop: CASSLGGSPGVDTQYF. The CDR3 DNA reads as TGTGCCAGCAGCTTGGGAGGCAGCCCCGGGGTAGATACGCAGTATTTT. The chain joins TRBV5-4 to TRBJ2-3; maybe TRBD2 (5 bases). The V gene's germline CDR1 is SGHNT and CDR2 YYREEE (reference sequence). V dropped 0 bases and J dropped 5 bases, with 16 bases sitting between them. The CDR3 has 16 amino acids.

The chain is built from TRBV7-9 and TRBJ2-7; no clear D. V was clipped by 3 bases and J by 5 bases, with 8 bases between them. The CDR3 is made up of 12 amino acids. The germline V gene has CDR1 SEHNR and CDR2 FQNEAQ (reference sequence). CDR3 residues: CASSLTLNEQYF. In nucleotides, the CDR3 is TGTGCCAGCAGCTTGACACTCAACGAGCAGTACTTC.

J is TRBJ1-3 and V is TRBV10-2; D not resolved. Germline V gene sequence: CDR1 WSHSY, CDR2 SAAADI. Between the trimmed V and J ends, which lost 1 base and 1 base, there was a span of 14 bases. This CDR3 has 17 amino acids. The CDR3 DNA follows: TGCGCCAGCAGTGAGTTAGAAACTCTATCTTCTGGAAACACCATATATTTT. Translated, it gives CASSELETLSSGNTIYF.

Only one count was recorded for this clone. V usage is TRBV6-5 and J usage is TRBJ2-1; D perhaps matches TRBD1 (6 bases). Germline values: CDR1 MNHEY, CDR2 SVGAGI. Between the trimmed V and J ends, which lost 1 base and 7 bases, there was a span of 8 bases. The CDR3 spans 13 residues. The CDR3 spells CASSYLQGNEQFF. The DNA for the CDR3 is TGTGCCAGCAGTTACTTACAGGGAAATGAGCAGTTCTTC.

The genes are TRBV28 and TRBJ1-1, with D perhaps matching TRBD1 (6 bases). V was clipped by 5 bases and J by 8 bases, with 12 bases between them. From germline, CDR1 is MDHEN and CDR2 SYDVKM. The CDR3 loop spans 12 amino acids. The CDR3 DNA reads as TGTGCCAGCAGTAATTTCAGGGGCGAAGCTTTCTTT. Translation: CASSNFRGEAFF.

J is TRBJ1-1 and V is TRBV19, with a weak D call TRBD1 (5 bases). Germline lookup yields CDR1 LNHDA and CDR2 SQIVND (reference sequence). There are 12 residues in the CDR3. Trimming pared 7 bases from V and 11 bases from J, leaving 17 bases between. The CDR3 DNA is TGTGCCAGTAAAATGGGGCCTTTTTTGGCTTTCTTT. This translates into CASKMGPFLAFF.

This clone has more than one count but fewer than ten. V and J are TRBV30 and TRBJ1-4, with D unclear. Germline CDR1 is GTSNPN and CDR2 is SVGIG (reference sequence). V lost 0 bases, J lost 4 bases, and 9 bases lay in between. The CDR3 is 14 amino acids. CDR3 loop: CAWSVNTVNEKLFF. The CDR3 DNA reads as TGTGCCTGGAGTGTAAATACAGTTAATGAAAAACTGTTTTTT.

A few counts support this clone. This chain links TRBV9 with TRBJ2-7; no clear D gene. The CDR3 is 14 residues long. The ends were cut back, 0 bases at V and 2 bases at J, with 9 bases in the middle. Per germline, CDR1 SGDLS and CDR2 YYNGEE. For the CDR3, the DNA is TGTGCCAGCAGCGTAGACGTCAACACCTACGAGCAGTACTTC. The encoded protein is CASSVDVNTYEQYF.

V is TRBV13 and J is TRBJ1-4; 11 nucleotides match TRBD1. The CDR3 covers 16 residues. Germline V lookup: CDR1 PRHDT, CDR2 FYEKMQ (reference sequence). The trim removed 0 bases at V and 7 bases at J, leaving 4 bases unmatched. For the CDR3, the DNA is TGTGCCAGCAGCTTAGGTGGGACAGGGGGTTCTGAAAAACTGTTTTTT. Translation: CASSLGGTGGSEKLFF.

The chain has TRBV5-6 and TRBJ2-2; weak D call: TRBD1 (6 bases). Germline V CDR1 and CDR2: SGHDT, YYEEEE. This CDR3 is built from 12 residues. V was clipped by 4 bases and J by 9 bases, with 10 bases between them. The CDR3 is CASSAGARELFF. Here the CDR3 DNA reads TGTGCCAGCAGCGCAGGGGCCCGGGAGCTGTTTTTT.

The CDR3 loop is CASSLSVPTPGQPQHF. The CDR3 region has the DNA TGTGCCAGCAGCTTAAGTGTCCCAACACCAGGGCAGCCCCAGCATTTT. V is TRBV11-1 and J is TRBJ1-5; weak D call: TRBD1 (5 bases). Trimming removed 2 bases from V and 7 bases from J, with 18 bases in between. The germline gives CDR1 SGHAT, CDR2 FQDESV (reference sequence). The CDR3 is 16 residues long.

This rearrangement joins TRBV5-1 to TRBJ1-1, with 7 bases identical to TRBD1. The junction had 4 bases not matched to a gene; V was cut back by 4 bases and J by 1 base. The CDR3 has 14 residues. From germline, CDR1 is SGHRS and CDR2 YFSETQ. The CDR3 reads CASSAAGGNTEAFF. CDR3 in DNA: TGCGCCAGCAGCGCTGCAGGGGGGAACACTGAAGCTTTCTTT. Drawing the rest from reference TRBV5-1 and TRBJ1-1, the complete variable domain is KAGVTQTPRYLIKTRGQQVTLSCSPISGHRSVSWYQQTPGQGLQFLFEYFSETQRNKGNFPGRFSGRQFSNSRSEMNVSTLELGDSALYLCASSAAGGNTEAFFGQGTRLTVV.

This rearrangement joins TRBV10-3 to TRBJ1-6, with 8 positions matching TRBD1. Looked up from germline, CDR1 is ENHRY and CDR2 is SYGVKD. V was clipped by 4 bases and J by 3 bases; unmatched bases: 5. The CDR3 is 16 amino acids. The CDR3 DNA reads as TGTGCCATCAGTGCGGGGGACAGGCGCTATAATTCACCCCTCCACTTT. Protein sequence: CAISAGDRRYNSPLHF.

J is TRBJ1-2 and V is TRBV6-5; D may be TRBD1 (6 bases). Trimming cost V 6 bases and J 6 bases, with 14 bases left between them. CDR3 length: 13 residues. Germline V CDR1 and CDR2: MNHEY, SVGAGI. CDR3 loop: CASRLGQYHGYTF. The CDR3 region has the DNA TGTGCCAGCAGACTCGGACAGTACCATGGCTACACCTTC.

This clone was picked up a small number of times. This rearrangement joins TRBV25-1 to TRBJ1-4; unclear D gene. CDR3 length equals 15 residues. V lost 5 bases, J lost 3 bases, and 13 bases lay in between. The germline V gene has CDR1 MGHDK and CDR2 SYGVNS. The CDR3 DNA reads TGTGCCAGCAGTCTAGCGGCCCCATCTAATGAAAAACTGTTTTTT. It codes for CASSLAAPSNEKLFF.

The genes are TRBV4-3 and TRBJ2-3; possible D gene TRBD2, 6 bases. Germline V lookup: CDR1 LGHNA, CDR2 YSLEER. The germline V and J ends were trimmed by 4 bases and 7 bases, with 12 bases remaining between them. The CDR3 contains 13 residues. The chain's CDR3 is CASSPGGGHTQYF. As DNA, the CDR3 is TGCGCCAGCAGCCCAGGAGGAGGGCATACGCAGTATTTT.

The chain recombines TRBV29-1 with TRBJ2-7; D is unresolved. The CDR3 extends over 14 amino acids. The V and J ends lost 7 bases and 0 bases respectively, with 16 bases between them. Germline CDR1 is SQVTM and CDR2 is ANQGSEA. The CDR3: CSARRGLSSYEQYF. CDR3 coding DNA: TGCAGCGCCCGCAGAGGTCTAAGCTCCTACGAGCAGTACTTC.

The chain links TRBV7-2 to TRBJ2-5, with D perhaps matching TRBD1 (5 bases). Germline loops: CDR1 SGHTA, CDR2 FQGNSA. The CDR3 is made up of 15 amino acids. Trimming took off 2 bases at V and 5 bases at J, with 15 bases between the two ends. The CDR3 here is CASSLTPGSQETQYF. For the CDR3, the DNA is TGTGCCAGCAGCTTAACGCCAGGGTCTCAGGAGACCCAGTACTTC. Supplemented by reference TRBV7-2 and TRBJ2-5, the full variable domain reads GAGVSQSPSNKVTEKGKDVELRCDPISGHTALYWYRQSLGQGLEFLIYFQGNSAPDKSGLPSDRFSAERTGGSVSTLTIQRTQQEDSAVYLCASSLTPGSQETQYFGPGTRLLVL.

The chain employs TRBV30 and TRBJ1-2; D is unclear. The CDR3 extends over 12 amino acids. Germline loops: CDR1 GTSNPN, CDR2 SVGIG (reference sequence). Trimming removed 2 bases at V and 11 bases at J, with 15 bases between. CDR3 in amino acids: CAWSPTPTFYTF. CDR3 DNA sequence: TGTGCCTGGAGTCCTACGCCGACATTTTACACCTTC.

This chain links TRBV28 with TRBJ1-2; D not certain. The CDR3 loop spans 12 amino acids. The V gene lost 7 bases and the J gene lost 2 bases, with 8 bases spanning the gap. CDR1 and CDR2 (germline): MDHEN, SYDVKM. For the CDR3, the DNA is TGTGCCAGCACGTACTCCAACTATGGCTACACCTTC. Translated, it gives CASTYSNYGYTF.

The rearrangement joins TRBV30 to TRBJ1-3; 8 bases are a match to TRBD1. Trimming at V came to 5 bases and at J to 2 bases, leaving 5 bases not matched to a gene. Germline V gene lookup returns CDR1 GTSNPN and CDR2 SVGIG (reference sequence). The CDR3 extends over 14 amino acids. The DNA of the CDR3 is TGTGCCTGGTACAGGGGGACGCCTGGAAACACCATATATTTT. It yields the protein CAWYRGTPGNTIYF. Drawing the rest from reference TRBV30 and TRBJ1-3, the complete variable domain is SQTIHQWPATLVQPVGSPLSLECTVEGTSNPNLYWYRQAAGRGLQLLFYSVGIGQISSEVPQNLSASRPQDRQFILSSKKLLLSDSGFYLCAWYRGTPGNTIYFGEGSWLTVV.

The V and J genes are TRBV7-8 and TRBJ1-2; D is ambiguous. CDR1 and CDR2 (germline): SGHVS, FQNEAQ. Trimming removed 4 bases from V and 2 bases from J, with 11 bases in between. The CDR3 has 14 amino acids. CDR3 sequence reads: CASSSSSANYGYTF. The CDR3 region has the DNA TGTGCCAGCAGCTCATCGTCAGCGAACTATGGCTACACCTTC.

This chain links TRBV27 with TRBJ2-5; TRBD2 aligns across 12 bases. Germline CDR1 MNHEY, CDR2 SMNVEV (reference sequence). V dropped 5 bases and J dropped 3; count of bases not matched to a gene: 13. This CDR3 has 18 residues. This chain's CDR3 is CASSPGTSGSPGEETQYF. The CDR3 coding sequence is TGTGCCAGCAGTCCCGGGACTAGCGGGTCACCCGGAGAAGAGACCCAGTACTTC.

This clone was found a few times. The rearrangement links TRBV5-4 to TRBJ1-1, with 7 nucleotides matching TRBD1. J gave up 4 bases and V 4 bases, and 7 bases lay outside the gene matches. The CDR3 loop spans 14 amino acids. Germline CDR1 SGHNT, CDR2 YYREEE (reference sequence). In DNA, the CDR3 is TGTGCCAGCAGCCTAACAGGGGACGGCACTGAAGCTTTCTTT. Protein sequence: CASSLTGDGTEAFF.

J is TRBJ2-1 and V is TRBV18, with 11 bases identical to TRBD1. With V trimmed by 0 bases and J by 6 bases, 13 bases remained unmatched. The CDR3 runs 19 residues. Per germline, CDR1 KGHSH and CDR2 LQKENI. CDR3 bases: TGTGCCAGCTCACCACCCGGGTCGCCCGGGACAGGGGGGCTCAATGAGCAGTTCTTC. This translates into CASSPPGSPGTGGLNEQFF. Full variable domain (rest looked up from reference TRBV18 and TRBJ2-1): NAGVMQNPRHLVRRRGQEARLRCSPMKGHSHVYWYRQLPEEGLKFMVYLQKENIIDESGMPKERFSAEFPKEGPSILRIQQVVRGDSAAYFCASSPPGSPGTGGLNEQFFGPGTRLTVL.

The J gene is TRBJ1-1, the V gene TRBV30; TRBD1 agrees at 7 bases. CDR3 length equals 14 residues. J was trimmed by 4 bases and V by 3 bases; bases with no gene match: 8. Looked up from germline, CDR1 is GTSNPN and CDR2 is SVGIG (reference sequence). CDR3 in DNA: TGTGCCTGGAGAGACGGGACAGCCTTCACTGAAGCTTTCTTT. It translates to CAWRDGTAFTEAFF.

The chain joins TRBV27 to TRBJ2-7; D gene unclear. V lost 6 bases to trimming and J lost 0 bases, with 9 bases between them. The germline V gene encodes CDR1 MNHEY and CDR2 SMNVEV (reference sequence). CDR3 length equals 13 residues. The CDR3 DNA is TGTGCCAGCAGCCGTATCGTCTCCTACGAGCAGTACTTC. Translation gives CASSRIVSYEQYF.

This chain links TRBV30 with TRBJ1-2; D might be TRBD1 (6 bases). Germline V gives CDR1 GTSNPN, CDR2 SVGIG (reference sequence). There are 15 residues in the CDR3. V lost 0 bases to trimming and J lost 6 bases, with 17 bases between them. CDR3 sequence reads: CAWSVLNRVDNGYTF. The CDR3, as DNA: TGTGCCTGGAGTGTACTTAACAGGGTAGATAATGGCTACACCTTC. Using reference TRBV30 and TRBJ1-2 for the parts outside the CDR3, the full variable domain is SQTIHQWPATLVQPVGSPLSLECTVEGTSNPNLYWYRQAAGRGLQLLFYSVGIGQISSEVPQNLSASRPQDRQFILSSKKLLLSDSGFYLCAWSVLNRVDNGYTFGSGTRLTVV.

V gene TRBV27 combines with J gene TRBJ1-5; maybe TRBD1 (5 bases). CDR1 is MNHEY and CDR2 is SMNVEV in the germline V gene (reference sequence). The CDR3 covers 14 residues. Trimming stripped 0 bases from V and 5 bases from J, with 8 bases between. CDR3 sequence (DNA): TGTGCCAGCAGTTTATCCGCAGGGTATCAGCCCCAGCATTTT. Residues: CASSLSAGYQPQHF.